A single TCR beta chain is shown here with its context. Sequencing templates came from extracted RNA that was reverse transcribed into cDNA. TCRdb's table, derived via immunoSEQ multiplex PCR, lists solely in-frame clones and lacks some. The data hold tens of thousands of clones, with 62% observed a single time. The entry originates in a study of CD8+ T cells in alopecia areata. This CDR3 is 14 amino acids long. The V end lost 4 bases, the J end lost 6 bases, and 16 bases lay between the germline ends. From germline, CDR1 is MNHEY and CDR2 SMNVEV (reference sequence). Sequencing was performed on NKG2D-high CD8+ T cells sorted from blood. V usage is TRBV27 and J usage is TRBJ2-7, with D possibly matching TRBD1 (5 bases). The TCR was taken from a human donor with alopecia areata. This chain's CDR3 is CASSYQGMGLEQYF. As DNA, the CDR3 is TGTGCCAGCAGTTACCAGGGTATGGGCCTCGAGCAGTACTTC.